The 23 T cell receptor beta chains reported below all come from one sample, sequenced in a study of identical twins. TCRdb ran MiXCR on the 5' RACE reads and lists one entry per CDR3 protein. The data show some 710,000 distinct CDR3 sequences, roughly 6% seen once. Sequenced material: naive T cells sorted from blood. The receptor set was obtained from a man aged 18 to 30 in good health.

CDR3 in DNA: TGTGCCAGCAGCCTCCAGGAGTACGAGCAGTACGTC. Protein sequence: CASSLQEYEQYV. The chain carries TRBV5-6 and TRBJ2-7; no firm D call. Trimming pared 4 bases from V and 4 bases from J, leaving 9 bases between. Germline assignment: CDR1 SGHDT and CDR2 YYEEEE. The CDR3 has 12 amino acids.

The chain is built from TRBV6-2 or TRBV6-3 and TRBJ2-2; 11 bases are a match to TRBD2. The CDR3 sequence is 16 residues long. V lost 5 bases and J lost 6; bases outside the gene matches: 8. CDR1 and CDR2 (germline): MNHEY, SVGEGT. The CDR3 DNA sequence: TGTGCCAGCAGTCAAAGACTAGCGGGATTTTCCGGGGAGCTGTTTTTT. Protein sequence: CASSQRLAGFSGELFF.

The sample holds a few counts of this clonotype. The rearrangement joins TRBV5-6 to TRBJ1-2; 9 positions agree with TRBD1. V lost 5 bases to trimming and J lost 7 bases; unmatched junction nucleotides: 9. CDR1 SGHDT and CDR2 YYEEEE come from the germline V gene. The CDR3 length is 14 residues. The CDR3 sequence: CASRSLQGASGYTF. The CDR3 DNA sequence: TGTGCCAGCAGATCGTTACAGGGGGCGAGTGGCTACACCTTC.

Only a few counts were recorded for this clonotype. J is TRBJ1-5 and V is TRBV5-6; D ambiguous. Germline V lookup: CDR1 SGHDT, CDR2 YYEEEE. Trimming shortened V by 3 bases and J by 16 bases, and 20 bases separated the two germline ends. This CDR3 spans 13 amino acids. The CDR3 coding sequence is TGTGCCAGCAGCTCCCGGATGGGAGAGAGGCAACATTTT. It codes for CASSSRMGERQHF.

The CDR3 coding sequence is TGTGCCAGCAGCCTTGGACAGGGCCTTATTTCGGATACGCAGTATTTT. It encodes CASSLGQGLISDTQYF. The J gene is TRBJ2-3, the V gene TRBV3-1, with TRBD1 identical over 8 bases. The CDR3 covers 16 residues. Germline trimming cut 4 bases from V and 6 bases from J; bases unmatched to any gene: 12. Germline lookup yields CDR1 LGHDT and CDR2 YNNKEL (reference sequence).

This clonotype was recorded at least ten times. V is TRBV11-2 and J is TRBJ2-5; TRBD2 matches 8 bases. The CDR3 runs to 14 residues. The V gene end was trimmed by 1 base and the J gene end by 5 bases; junction bases not matched to a gene: 3. Germline V gives CDR1 SGHAT, CDR2 FQNNGV. The CDR3 protein is CASSLGGGSETQYF. DNA for the CDR3: TGTGCCAGCAGCTTAGGCGGGGGGTCGGAGACCCAGTACTTC.

This sequence joins TRBV20-1 and TRBJ1-5; D is uncertain. There are 14 residues in the CDR3. Germline V CDR1 and CDR2: DFQATT, SNEGSKA (reference sequence). Trimming took 0 bases from V and 3 from J, leaving 9 bases between them. The CDR3 spells CSARDLVPNQPQHF. In DNA form, the CDR3 reads TGCAGTGCTAGAGACCTGGTCCCCAATCAGCCCCAGCATTTT.

The chain uses TRBV7-9 and TRBJ1-1; TRBD1 is a possible D gene (6 bases). Germline assignment: CDR1 SEHNR and CDR2 FQNEAQ (reference sequence). CDR3 length equals 13 residues. V lost 5 bases and J 7 bases, leaving 14 bases between the germline ends. The CDR3 protein is CASSPGVGSEAFF. CDR3 sequence (DNA): TGTGCCAGCAGCCCAGGGGTCGGGAGTGAAGCTTTCTTT.

The chain carries TRBV7-6 and TRBJ2-3, with 7 bases fitting TRBD1. CDR1 is SGHVS and CDR2 is FNYEAQ in the germline V gene. This CDR3 is built from 16 residues. Trimming at V came to 1 base and at J to 2 bases, leaving 6 bases not matched to a gene. This CDR3 reads CASSLGAGGDTDTQYF. The CDR3 region has the DNA TGTGCCAGCAGCTTAGGGGCAGGGGGAGACACAGATACGCAGTATTTT.

In this sample, this clonotype turned up many times. CDR3 region: CASSLRGYGYEQYF. For the CDR3, the DNA is TGTGCCAGCAGCTTAAGGGGGTACGGCTACGAGCAGTACTTC. This chain joins TRBV7-9 and TRBJ2-7; D possibly corresponds to TRBD1 (6 bases). The CDR3 runs to 14 residues. The V and J ends lost 2 bases and 3 bases respectively, with 11 bases between them. Germline CDR1 and CDR2: SEHNR and FQNEAQ (reference sequence). The full variable domain, in which reference TRBV7-9 and TRBJ2-7 provide the parts outside the CDR3, is DTGVSQNPRHKITKRGQNVTFRCDPISEHNRLYWYRQTLGQGPEFLTYFQNEAQLEKSRLLSDRFSAERPKGSFSTLEIQRTEQGDSAMYLCASSLRGYGYEQYFGPGTRLTVT.

The rearrangement uses TRBV7-9 and TRBJ1-2, with a weak D call TRBD1 (5 bases). The CDR3 is made up of 14 amino acids. Germline V gene data show CDR1 as SEHNR and CDR2 as FQNEAQ (reference sequence). Trimming took off 4 bases at V and 6 bases at J, with 15 bases between the two ends. The CDR3 DNA sequence: TGTGCCAGCAGCTCGCAGGGTACGGTGGATGGCTACACCTTC. Amino acid sequence: CASSSQGTVDGYTF. The whole variable domain, remainder taken from reference TRBV7-9 and TRBJ1-2, is DTGVSQNPRHKITKRGQNVTFRCDPISEHNRLYWYRQTLGQGPEFLTYFQNEAQLEKSRLLSDRFSAERPKGSFSTLEIQRTEQGDSAMYLCASSSQGTVDGYTFGSGTRLTVV.

This clonotype was found many times. The rearrangement uses TRBV12-3 or TRBV12-4 and TRBJ2-5; D may correspond to TRBD1 or TRBD2 (5 bases each). This CDR3 has 14 residues. Between the trimmed V and J ends, which lost 3 bases and 5 bases, there was a span of 13 bases. The CDR3, as DNA: TGTGCCAGCAGTTTGAGGGCCAGGGTGGAGACCCAGTACTTC. Amino acid sequence: CASSLRARVETQYF.

This clonotype was seen a handful of times. This rearrangement joins TRBV3-1 to TRBJ2-3, with D possibly TRBD1 on 6 matching bases. This CDR3 spans 15 amino acids. CDR1 LGHDT and CDR2 YNNKEL come from the germline V gene (reference sequence). Trimming took 1 base from V and 4 from J, leaving 12 bases between them. The CDR3 is CASSQAGGGADTQYF. The CDR3 DNA follows: TGTGCCAGCAGCCAAGCTGGGGGCGGCGCAGATACGCAGTATTTT.

The table lists this clonotype with a few counts. This chain connects TRBV12-3 or TRBV12-4 to TRBJ2-1, with TRBD2 identical over 8 bases. The J segment lost 7 bases and the V segment lost 8 bases, leaving 7 bases of the junction unmatched. The CDR3 loop spans 13 amino acids. The DNA of the CDR3 is TGTGCCAGCCTACCTGGCGGGAGGAATGAGCAGTTCTTC. As protein: CASLPGGRNEQFF.

This clonotype was recorded many times. The J gene is TRBJ1-2, the V gene TRBV12-3 or TRBV12-4; no clear D gene. The CDR3 contains 11 residues. Trimming cost V 8 bases and J 1 base, with 5 bases left between them. In DNA, the CDR3 is TGTGCCAGCTCAATTAACTATGGCTACACCTTC. As protein: CASSINYGYTF.

This clonotype was seen at least ten times. V and J are TRBV25-1 and TRBJ2-5; 9 bases are shared with TRBD2. The CDR3 is made up of 16 amino acids. Germline values: CDR1 MGHDK, CDR2 SYGVNS. V dropped 2 bases and J dropped 5; count of bases not matched to a gene: 9. The CDR3 reads CASSEKGRLAVETQYF. CDR3 DNA sequence: TGTGCCAGCAGTGAAAAGGGAAGACTAGCGGTTGAGACCCAGTACTTC. The entire variable domain, with the rest obtained from reference TRBV25-1 and TRBJ2-5, is as follows: EADIYQTPRYLVIGTGKKITLECSQTMGHDKMYWYQQDPGMELHLIHYSYGVNSTEKGDLSSESTVSRIRTEHFPLTLESARPSHTSQYLCASSEKGRLAVETQYFGPGTRLLVL.

This clonotype was counted only a few times. CDR3: CASSPTGGLNYNEQFF. The CDR3 DNA is TGTGCCAGCAGCCCCACAGGGGGACTGAACTACAATGAGCAGTTCTTC. The chain carries TRBV7-2 and TRBJ2-1, with 8 nucleotides matching TRBD1. CDR1 and CDR2 from the germline V gene are SGHTA and FQGNSA. V lost 5 bases and J lost 3; bases outside the gene matches: 9. There are 16 residues in the CDR3.

The V gene is TRBV20-1, the J gene TRBJ2-5; TRBD2 matches 9 bases. CDR1 is DFQATT, CDR2 SNEGSKA, per germline (reference sequence). The CDR3 covers 13 residues. CDR3 amino acids: CSGGGRGGETQYF. CDR3 in DNA: TGCAGCGGCGGCGGGAGGGGGGGAGAGACCCAGTACTTC.

This clonotype was seen ten or more times. The rearrangement joins TRBV20-1 to TRBJ2-1; 14 bases are a match to TRBD2. This CDR3 is built from 13 residues. V lost 5 bases, J lost 9 bases, and 3 bases stayed unmatched. Germline V lookup: CDR1 DFQATT, CDR2 SNEGSKA (reference sequence). Here the CDR3 DNA reads TGCAGTGCTGGGACTAGCGGGAGAAGTGAGCAGTTCTTC. It yields the protein CSAGTSGRSEQFF.

The V call is TRBV7-7, the J call TRBJ2-3; possible D gene TRBD1, 5 bases. The germline V and J ends were trimmed by 5 bases and 6 bases, with 15 bases remaining between them. The CDR3 has 14 residues. Germline-derived CDR1 and CDR2 are SSHAT and FNYEAQ (reference sequence). The CDR3 bases are TGTGCCAGCAGCATTCATTTAGGGGCTGATACGCAGTATTTT. Its protein is CASSIHLGADTQYF.

This clonotype occurred many times. This chain joins TRBV20-1 and TRBJ2-1; D gene uncertain. Trimming took 6 bases from V and 0 from J, leaving 12 bases between them. CDR1 is DFQATT, CDR2 SNEGSKA, per germline (reference sequence). This CDR3 region has 14 residues. The CDR3 DNA reads TGCAGTGCCGATCTGCGGAGCTCCTACAATGAGCAGTTCTTC. Translating gives CSADLRSSYNEQFF.

This clonotype has at least ten counts. The chain is built from TRBV25-1 and TRBJ2-2; D is unresolved. V was pared by 1 base and J by 8 bases, with 5 bases between. The germline V gene encodes CDR1 MGHDK and CDR2 SYGVNS. There are 12 residues in the CDR3. DNA of the CDR3: TGTGCCAGCAGTGAATTACTTGGGGAGCTGTTTTTT. Protein: CASSELLGELFF.

The chain joins TRBV24-1 to TRBJ2-7; no clear D. V was cut by 5 bases and J by 9 bases, with 10 bases left in between. The germline CDR1 and CDR2 sequences are KGHDR and SFDVKD. The CDR3 spans 11 residues. The CDR3: CATSVTSGQYV. CDR3 coding DNA: TGTGCCACCAGTGTGACCTCCGGGCAGTACGTC.